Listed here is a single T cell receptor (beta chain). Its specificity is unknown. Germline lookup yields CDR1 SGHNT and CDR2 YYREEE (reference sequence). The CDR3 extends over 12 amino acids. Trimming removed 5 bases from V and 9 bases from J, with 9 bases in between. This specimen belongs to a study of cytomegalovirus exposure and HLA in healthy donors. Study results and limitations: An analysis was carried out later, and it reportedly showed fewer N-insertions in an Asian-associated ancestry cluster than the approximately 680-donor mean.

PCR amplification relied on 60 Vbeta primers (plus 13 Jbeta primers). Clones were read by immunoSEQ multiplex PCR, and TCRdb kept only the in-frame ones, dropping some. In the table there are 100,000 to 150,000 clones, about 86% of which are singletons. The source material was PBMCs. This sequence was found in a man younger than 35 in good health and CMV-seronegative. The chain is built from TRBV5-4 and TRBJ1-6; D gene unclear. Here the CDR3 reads CASRDWASPLHF. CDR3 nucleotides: TGTGCCAGCAGGGACTGGGCTTCACCCCTCCACTTT. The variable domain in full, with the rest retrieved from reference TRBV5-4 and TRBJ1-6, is ETGVTQSPTHLIKTRGQQVTLRCSSQSGHNTVSWYQQALGQGPQFIFQYYREEENGRGNFPPRFSGLQFPNYSSELNVNALELDDSALYLCASRDWASPLHFGNGTRLTVT.